The 16 T cell receptor beta chains below were found in one sample sequenced in a study of T cells in Graves' hyperthyroidism and ophthalmopathy. RNA transcripts were the template for amplifying TCR beta CDR3 regions. When the TCR CDR3 underwent first-round RT-PCR, the HTBI primer set was used. TCRdb reprocessed the multiplex PCR reads with MiXCR, giving one entry per CDR3 protein. The table lists approximately 500,000 distinct CDR3 sequences, under 60% of them singletons. Material for sequencing was peripheral blood or thyroid tissue (not recorded which). These receptors were taken from a young woman with Graves' hyperthyroidism.

Notes on this clonotype: A much more abundant neighbour one base away suggests this may be a read error. CDR3 protein: CAWSATRLTEAFF. The CDR3 nucleotides read TGTGCCTGGAGTGCTACAAGACTCACTGAAGCTTTCTTT. The genes are TRBV30 and TRBJ1-1; no reliable D call. Germline lookup yields CDR1 GTSNPN and CDR2 SVGIG (reference sequence). V was clipped by 1 base and J by 4 bases, with 10 bases between them. This CDR3 has 13 residues.

The chain carries TRBV30 and TRBJ1-3; D call uncertain. The CDR3 has 12 amino acids. Trimming took off 5 bases at V and 0 bases at J, with 5 bases between the two ends. From germline, CDR1 is GTSNPN and CDR2 SVGIG (reference sequence). Here the CDR3 DNA reads TGTGCCTGGGCGGCCTCTGGAAACACCATATATTTT. It encodes CAWAASGNTIYF.

The sample holds many counts of this clonotype. The chain recombines TRBV7-9 with TRBJ1-1; possibly TRBD1 for D (5 bases). V lost 5 bases, J lost 0 bases, and 19 bases lay in between. Germline-derived CDR1 and CDR2 are SEHNR and FQNEAQ (reference sequence). The CDR3 totals 17 residues. CDR3 sequence: CASSPVGGSTMNTEAFF. The CDR3 DNA sequence: TGTGCCAGCAGCCCCGTGGGGGGGTCTACTATGAACACTGAAGCTTTCTTT.

The rearrangement uses TRBV7-8 and TRBJ2-1, with TRBD1 matching 7 bases. The CDR3 is made up of 15 amino acids. Per the germline V gene, CDR1 is SGHVS and CDR2 is FQNEAQ. The V segment lost 4 bases and the J segment 5 bases; nucleotides outside the gene matches: 8. This CDR3 is CASSWQGQPHNEQFF. CDR3 nucleotide sequence: TGTGCCAGCAGCTGGCAGGGACAGCCCCACAATGAGCAGTTCTTC.

This chain uses TRBV7-2 with TRBJ2-3, with 7 bases aligning to TRBD2. The germline V gene encodes CDR1 SGHTA and CDR2 FQGNSA. The CDR3 has 16 residues. With 5 bases clipped from V and 3 bases from J, the junction kept 11 bases outside the gene matches. The CDR3 is CASSPFVREATDTQYF. Written as DNA, the CDR3 is TGTGCCAGCAGCCCATTCGTCCGGGAGGCGACAGATACGCAGTATTTT.

The genes are TRBV29-1 and TRBJ2-7; the match to TRBD2 covers 10 bases. The CDR3 contains 13 residues. Germline CDR1 is SQVTM and CDR2 is ANQGSEA. V lost 6 bases, J lost 4 bases, and 6 bases stayed unmatched. The CDR3 nucleotides read TGCAGCGTGAGGGAGCGGGAGGGGTACGAGCAGTACTTC. This encodes CSVREREGYEQYF.

Details on this clonotype: The germline gene is not matched at one end of the junction; a read error may be the cause. For the CDR3, the DNA is TGTGCCACCAGCAGGGGACTAGCGGGAGGCCGGGACAATGAGCAGTTTTTT. Its translation: CATSRGLAGGRDNEQFF. This chain joins TRBV15 and TRBJ2-2; TRBD2 agrees at 15 bases. CDR3 length: 17 amino acids. Per the germline V gene, CDR1 is LNHNV and CDR2 is YYDKDF (reference sequence).

This clonotype was picked up many times. The V and J genes are TRBV5-1 and TRBJ2-5; D gene uncertain. CDR3 length: 13 amino acids. The germline V gene encodes CDR1 SGHRS and CDR2 YFSETQ. V was clipped by 6 bases and J by 7 bases, with 16 bases between them. CDR3 residues: CASKGGTGGTQYF. DNA for the CDR3: TGCGCCAGCAAGGGTGGCACCGGCGGGACCCAGTACTTC.

This clonotype came up many times. The V and J genes are TRBV20-1 and TRBJ2-7; TRBD2 aligns across 9 bases. Unmatched junction bases numbered 10, after V lost 3 bases and J lost 4 bases. Germline lookup yields CDR1 DFQATT and CDR2 SNEGSKA (reference sequence). This CDR3 contains 15 residues. CDR3: CSASPSAGGRYEQYF. In DNA form, the CDR3 reads TGCAGTGCTAGCCCCTCAGCGGGAGGTCGGTACGAGCAGTACTTC.

This clonotype came up many times. The chain carries TRBV18 and TRBJ1-5; a possible D gene is TRBD1 (5 bases). The CDR3 is 15 amino acids. V lost 5 bases, J lost 5 bases, and 16 bases lay in between. From germline, CDR1 is KGHSH and CDR2 LQKENI. CDR3 loop: CASSALPPGDQPQHF. In DNA, the CDR3 is TGTGCCAGCTCAGCACTTCCACCGGGGGATCAGCCCCAGCATTTT. The full variable domain, in which reference TRBV18 and TRBJ1-5 provide the parts outside the CDR3, is NAGVMQNPRHLVRRRGQEARLRCSPMKGHSHVYWYRQLPEEGLKFMVYLQKENIIDESGMPKERFSAEFPKEGPSILRIQQVVRGDSAAYFCASSALPPGDQPQHFGDGTRLSIL.

This clonotype was observed at least ten times. J is TRBJ1-2 and V is TRBV24-1, with D possibly matching TRBD1 (6 bases). There are 14 residues in the CDR3. V was pared by 4 bases and J by 6 bases, with 14 bases between. Germline V gene lookup returns CDR1 KGHDR and CDR2 SFDVKD. CDR3 protein: CATSDNRAFNGYTF. CDR3 in DNA: TGTGCCACCAGTGACAACAGGGCCTTTAATGGCTACACCTTC.

The chain links TRBV6-5 to TRBJ1-4; D not resolved. The length of the CDR3 is 14 residues. The germline gives CDR1 MNHEY, CDR2 SVGAGI. V shed 4 bases and J shed 5 bases, with 11 bases lying between them. The CDR3 sequence is CASSLSRENEKLFF. The CDR3 region has the DNA TGTGCCAGCAGTTTATCTAGAGAGAATGAAAAACTGTTTTTT.

This clonotype was recorded a few times. The rearrangement links TRBV27 to TRBJ2-2; D not certain. Trimming removed 1 base at V and 4 bases at J, with 7 bases between. The CDR3 has 14 amino acids. Per germline, CDR1 MNHEY and CDR2 SMNVEV (reference sequence). The CDR3 is CASSLFRVTGELFF. CDR3 coding DNA: TGTGCCAGCAGTTTATTTAGAGTCACCGGGGAGCTGTTTTTT.

This clonotype was counted a few times. J is TRBJ2-3 and V is TRBV7-6; D possibly corresponds to TRBD2 (5 bases). Germline CDR1 is SGHVS and CDR2 is FNYEAQ. Trimming removed 5 bases from V and 1 base from J, with 16 bases in between. The CDR3 loop spans 16 amino acids. The CDR3 here is CASSPGRGGGTDTQYF. CDR3 bases: TGTGCCAGCAGCCCCGGCCGAGGAGGCGGCACAGATACGCAGTATTTT.

The chain links TRBV7-2 to TRBJ1-2; 11 bases align to TRBD1. Trimming removed 10 bases from V and 8 bases from J; junction bases left unmatched: 12. The CDR3 totals 14 residues. CDR1 is SGHTA and CDR2 is FQGNSA in the germline V gene. This chain's CDR3 is CATADRGLGCGYTF. For the CDR3, the DNA is TGTGCCACCGCGGACAGGGGGCTCGGATGCGGCTACACCTTC.

This clonotype was detected many times. This chain connects TRBV7-9 to TRBJ1-2; 9 nucleotides align to TRBD1. Looked up from germline, CDR1 is SEHNR and CDR2 is FQNEAQ (reference sequence). CDR3 size: 15 residues. The ends lost 3 bases at V and 6 bases at J; junction bases unmatched: 8. The CDR3 DNA reads as TGTGCCAGCAGCTTTTCCTCCGGGACAGGGAATGGCTACACCTTC. Translation: CASSFSSGTGNGYTF.